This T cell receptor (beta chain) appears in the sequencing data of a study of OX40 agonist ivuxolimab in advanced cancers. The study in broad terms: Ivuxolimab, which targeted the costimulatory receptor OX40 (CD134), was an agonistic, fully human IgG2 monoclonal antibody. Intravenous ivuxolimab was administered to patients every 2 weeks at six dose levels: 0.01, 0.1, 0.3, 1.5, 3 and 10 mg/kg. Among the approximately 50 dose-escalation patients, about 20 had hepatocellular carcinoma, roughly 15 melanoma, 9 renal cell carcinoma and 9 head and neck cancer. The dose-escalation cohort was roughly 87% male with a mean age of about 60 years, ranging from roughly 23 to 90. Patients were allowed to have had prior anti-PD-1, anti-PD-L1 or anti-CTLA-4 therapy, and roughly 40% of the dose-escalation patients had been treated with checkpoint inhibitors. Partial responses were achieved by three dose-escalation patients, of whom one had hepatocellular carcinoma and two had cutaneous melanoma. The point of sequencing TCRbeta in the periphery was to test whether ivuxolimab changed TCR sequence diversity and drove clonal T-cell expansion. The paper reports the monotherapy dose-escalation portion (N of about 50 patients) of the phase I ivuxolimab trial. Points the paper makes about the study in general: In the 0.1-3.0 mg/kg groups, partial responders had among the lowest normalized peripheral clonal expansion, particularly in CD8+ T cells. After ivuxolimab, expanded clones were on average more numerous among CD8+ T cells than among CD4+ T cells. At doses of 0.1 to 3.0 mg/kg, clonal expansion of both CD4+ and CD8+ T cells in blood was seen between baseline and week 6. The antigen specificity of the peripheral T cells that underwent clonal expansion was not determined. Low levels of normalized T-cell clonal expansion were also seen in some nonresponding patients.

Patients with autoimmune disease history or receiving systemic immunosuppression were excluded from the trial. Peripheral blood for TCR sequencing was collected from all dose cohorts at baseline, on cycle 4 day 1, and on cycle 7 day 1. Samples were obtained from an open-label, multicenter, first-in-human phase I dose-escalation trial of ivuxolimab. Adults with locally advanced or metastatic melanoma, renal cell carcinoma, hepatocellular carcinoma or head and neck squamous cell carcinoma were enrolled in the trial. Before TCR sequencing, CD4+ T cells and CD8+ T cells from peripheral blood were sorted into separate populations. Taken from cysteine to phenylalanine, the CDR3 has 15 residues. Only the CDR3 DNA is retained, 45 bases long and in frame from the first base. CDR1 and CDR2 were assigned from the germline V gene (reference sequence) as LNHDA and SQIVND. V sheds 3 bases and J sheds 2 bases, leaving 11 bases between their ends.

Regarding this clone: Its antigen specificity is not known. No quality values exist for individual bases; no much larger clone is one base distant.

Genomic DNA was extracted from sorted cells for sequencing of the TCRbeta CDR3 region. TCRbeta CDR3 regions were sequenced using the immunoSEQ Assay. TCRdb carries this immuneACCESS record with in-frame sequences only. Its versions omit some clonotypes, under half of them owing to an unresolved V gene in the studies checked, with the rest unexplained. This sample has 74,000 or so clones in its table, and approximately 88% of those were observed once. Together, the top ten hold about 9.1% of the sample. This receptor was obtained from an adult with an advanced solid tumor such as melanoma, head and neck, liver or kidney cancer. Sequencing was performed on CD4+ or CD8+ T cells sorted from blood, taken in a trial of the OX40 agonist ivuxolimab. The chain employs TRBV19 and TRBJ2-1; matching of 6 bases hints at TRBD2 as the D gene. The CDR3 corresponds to CASSIAGSPYNEQFF. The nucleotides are TGTGCCAGTAGTATTGCGGGAAGTCCCTACAATGAGCAGTTCTTC.